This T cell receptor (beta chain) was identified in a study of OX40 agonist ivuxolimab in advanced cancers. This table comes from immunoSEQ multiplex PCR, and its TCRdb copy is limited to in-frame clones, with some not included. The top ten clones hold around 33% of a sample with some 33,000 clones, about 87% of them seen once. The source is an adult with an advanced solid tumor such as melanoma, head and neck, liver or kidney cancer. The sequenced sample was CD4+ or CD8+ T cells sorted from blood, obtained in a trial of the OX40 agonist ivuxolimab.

CDR3 nucleotide sequence: TGTGCCAGCAGTTGGGGGGGGAGGGGACCCACCTACAATGAGCAGTTCTTC. Translation: CASSWGGRGPTYNEQFF. The chain links TRBV27 to TRBJ2-1, with 7 bases fitting TRBD2. The CDR3 loop spans 17 amino acids. Looked up from germline, CDR1 is MNHEY and CDR2 is SMNVEV (reference sequence). V dropped 4 bases and J dropped 2; count of bases not matched to a gene: 11.